This TCR beta chain was recovered during a study of blood T cell repertoires in COVID-19. Background on the study: The analysed material was cDNA or gDNA that came from T cells, B-cell-depleted T cells, or PBMCs.

Original data processing: Amplification from reference gene primers served as the basis for estimated nucleated cell counts. Sequencing used immunoSEQ multiplex PCR; TCRdb keeps in-frame clones, though not all of them. D and trimming come from the DNA, and the V and J calls and clone size come from that table. The table lists about 290,000 clones, 70% to 90% of them singletons. This CDR3 comprises 15 residues. V was clipped by 5 bases and J by 0 bases, with 14 bases between them. Germline CDR1 reads SNHLY; CDR2 reads FYNNEI. Sequences were obtained from peripheral blood. This chain uses TRBV2 with TRBJ2-7; D remains ambiguous. This sequence originates from a woman aged 45-60 years with active or convalescent COVID-19. The CDR3 DNA reads as TGTGCCAGCAGTTCGACTTCTGCCACCTCCTACGAGCAGTACTTC. Amino acid sequence: CASSSTSATSYEQYF.